This T cell receptor beta chain was obtained from a study of T cell responses to AZD1222 COVID-19 vaccine. Overall study findings and caveats: Epitopes outside B.1.351 and B.1.1.7 mutated regions reportedly drew nearly half of spike TCRs. Females outnumbered males among donors, who were mostly white British; clonal diversity was possibly underestimated. Sampling captured repertoires only after the peak T cell response.

Trimming at V came to 4 bases and at J to 8 bases, leaving 11 bases not matched to a gene. Germline V gene sequence: CDR1 KGHSH, CDR2 LQKENI. This CDR3 comprises 16 residues. Data came from immunoSEQ multiplex PCR; TCRdb stores just in-frame clones and leaves some out. Of about 39,000 clones listed, about nine tenths were seen once; the top ten hold approximately 27%. A note on this clone: Its antigen is not known.

This receptor was taken from an adult who received the MenACWY meningococcal vaccine as a control. The J gene is TRBJ2-1, the V gene TRBV18, with 10 bases matching TRBD2. Here the sequenced sample was peripheral blood, taken 28 days after the second dose of the MenACWY control vaccine. The CDR3 bases are TGTGCCAGCTCACTACTCCTCATGGGGACTAGCGATGAGCAGTTCTTC. Translated, it gives CASSLLLMGTSDEQFF. The full variable domain, its missing parts supplied by reference TRBV18 and TRBJ2-1, is NAGVMQNPRHLVRRRGQEARLRCSPMKGHSHVYWYRQLPEEGLKFMVYLQKENIIDESGMPKERFSAEFPKEGPSILRIQQVVRGDSAAYFCASSLLLMGTSDEQFFGPGTRLTVL.